The 17 T cell receptor beta chains reported below all come from one sample, sequenced in a study of human T cells and chemical hapten exposure. A single record per CDR3 protein comes from TCRdb applying MiXCR to the RACE reads. The top ten clones hold 0.9% to 1.5% of a sample with a few hundred thousand distinct CDR3 sequences, approximately 7.5% of them seen once. Time point denoted: pre-sensitization, week 0. Treatment specified: therapeutic diphenylcyclopropenone sensitization with weekly scalp DPC. Sample: whole blood, taken in connection with sensitization to the hapten diphenylcyclopropenone (DPC). Receptors originate from a man aged 18 to 35 with alopecia areata. Some clones in this sample may be carry-over from other donors' samples.

This clonotype was found many times. The rearrangement links TRBV7-2 to TRBJ1-1; D remains ambiguous. This CDR3 contains 15 residues. CDR1 and CDR2 (germline): SGHTA, FQGNSA. Trimming left V 5 bases short and J 3 bases short, with 16 bases between. The chain's CDR3 is CASSPPTRRYTEAFF. The DNA for the CDR3 is TGTGCCAGCAGCCCCCCTACCCGGAGATACACTGAAGCTTTCTTT.

The genes are TRBV5-5 and TRBJ1-1; no clear D. The CDR3 length is 13 residues. V was cut by 2 bases and J by 4 bases, with 9 bases left in between. Germline V CDR1 and CDR2: SGHKS, YYEKEE (reference sequence). The CDR3 DNA is TGTGCCAGCAGCTTCGGGCTGAGCACTGAAGCTTTCTTT. Translating it yields CASSFGLSTEAFF.

This clonotype has a count of ten or more. The J gene is TRBJ1-2, the V gene TRBV10-2; D might be TRBD1 (5 bases). The V gene lost 0 bases and the J gene lost 14 bases, with 10 bases spanning the gap. There are 11 residues in the CDR3. Per the germline V gene, CDR1 is WSHSY and CDR2 is SAAADI. The CDR3: CASSESEGRTF. In DNA, the CDR3 is TGCGCCAGCAGTGAGTCGGAGGGGCGGACCTTC.

This clonotype occurred a few times. The chain recombines TRBV25-1 with TRBJ1-2; D is undetermined. Germline CDR1 and CDR2: MGHDK and SYGVNS. The V gene lost 8 bases and the J gene lost 4 bases, with 11 bases spanning the gap. The CDR3 has 12 amino acids. The CDR3 spells CASRRQSYGYTF. CDR3 DNA: TGTGCCAGCCGGAGGCAGAGCTATGGCTACACCTTC.

This clonotype was counted between two and nine times. The CDR3 DNA reads TGCGCCAGCAGCAGACCGGGAGATATGAACACTGAAGCTTTCTTT. It encodes CASSRPGDMNTEAFF. This rearrangement joins TRBV5-1 to TRBJ1-1, with D uncertain. The CDR3 has 15 amino acids. CDR1 and CDR2 from the germline V gene are SGHRS and YFSETQ. V was shortened by 4 bases and J by 0 bases, with 13 bases between the two germline ends.

There are many counts of this clonotype. J is TRBJ1-1 and V is TRBV4-2; D is unresolved. The V gene's germline CDR1 is LGHNA and CDR2 YNFKEQ. V was shortened by 3 bases and J by 3 bases, with 17 bases between the two germline ends. CDR3 length: 16 residues. The CDR3 DNA is TGTGCCAGCAGCCAGCCTCAGACTTACCGGCACACTGAAGCTTTCTTT. This gives the protein CASSQPQTYRHTEAFF.

The V and J genes are TRBV7-2 and TRBJ2-1; the match to TRBD1 covers 7 bases. The V segment lost 5 bases and the J segment 2 bases; nucleotides outside the gene matches: 6. CDR3 length equals 15 residues. CDR1 and CDR2 (germline): SGHTA, FQGNSA. The CDR3: CASSRPRGPYNEQFF. CDR3 DNA: TGTGCCAGCAGCCGACCTAGGGGGCCCTACAATGAGCAGTTCTTC.

This clonotype has more than one count but fewer than ten. The V and J genes are TRBV12-3 or TRBV12-4 and TRBJ2-5, with a tentative D call TRBD2 (6 bases). This CDR3 region has 14 residues. V was shortened by 1 base and J by 5 bases, with 11 bases between the two germline ends. The CDR3 spells CASSLGAGPETQYF. CDR3 nucleotides: TGTGCCAGCAGTTTAGGCGCGGGGCCTGAGACCCAGTACTTC.

The rearrangement joins TRBV4-2 to TRBJ1-2, with 12 bases identical to TRBD1. Germline lookup yields CDR1 LGHNA and CDR2 YNFKEQ. V was pared by 1 base and J by 4 bases, with 7 bases of the junction left unmatched. The length of the CDR3 is 17 residues. The CDR3, as DNA: TGTGCCAGCAGCCAAGGGGGCAGGGACAGGGGGCCCTATGGCTACACCTTC. This codes for CASSQGGRDRGPYGYTF.

This clonotype came up a few times. The genes are TRBV9 and TRBJ2-6; no reliable D call. The germline gives CDR1 SGDLS, CDR2 YYNGEE. Trimming took off 3 bases at V and 1 base at J, with 11 bases between the two ends. This CDR3 is built from 16 residues. For the CDR3, the DNA is TGTGCCAGCAGCGGGCTCCATAGGTCTGGGGCCAACGTCCTGACTTTC. Translated: CASSGLHRSGANVLTF.

The chain is built from TRBV24-1 and TRBJ1-2, with D hard to call. The CDR3 covers 12 residues. Germline CDR1 reads KGHDR; CDR2 reads SFDVKD. Between the trimmed V and J ends, which lost 9 bases and 2 bases, there was a span of 9 bases. CDR3 in amino acids: CATSGRNYGYTF. CDR3 DNA: TGTGCCACCTCCGGACGGAACTATGGCTACACCTTC.

The chain combines TRBV6-5 with TRBJ1-1; tentatively, D is TRBD1 (6 bases). Between the trimmed V and J ends, which lost 2 bases and 3 bases, there was a span of 10 bases. Looked up from germline, CDR1 is MNHEY and CDR2 is SVGAGI. This CDR3 comprises 14 residues. The DNA for the CDR3 is TGTGCCAGCAGTTACCGCCAGGGGTACACTGAAGCTTTCTTT. Encoded protein: CASSYRQGYTEAFF.

This clonotype was seen only a few times. The chain recombines TRBV12-3 or TRBV12-4 with TRBJ2-1; 9 nucleotides match TRBD2. The V gene end was trimmed by 3 bases and the J gene end by 7 bases; junction bases not matched to a gene: 13. The CDR3 extends over 17 amino acids. CDR3 in DNA: TGTGCCAGCAGTTTGGCTCGAGTTTTTAGCGGGGGAAATGAGCAGTTCTTC. It encodes CASSLARVFSGGNEQFF.

The chain couples TRBV9 to TRBJ2-2; TRBD1 matches 7 bases. With 4 bases clipped from V and 1 base from J, the junction kept 7 bases outside the gene matches. CDR1 SGDLS and CDR2 YYNGEE come from the germline V gene. This CDR3 has 16 residues. The CDR3 coding sequence is TGTGCCAGCAGCCCAACTGACAGGGAGAACACCGGGGAGCTGTTTTTT. This encodes CASSPTDRENTGELFF.

V usage is TRBV9 and J usage is TRBJ2-2; D possibly corresponds to TRBD1 (5 bases). The CDR3 is 16 residues long. Trimming stripped 0 bases from V and 0 bases from J, with 9 bases between. The V gene's germline CDR1 is SGDLS and CDR2 YYNGEE. The CDR3 coding sequence is TGTGCCAGCAGCGTAGTTGCCAGGGCGAACACCGGGGAGCTGTTTTTT. Residues: CASSVVARANTGELFF.

This clonotype occurred a few times. The chain employs TRBV2 and TRBJ2-1; D might be TRBD2 (5 bases). CDR1 SNHLY and CDR2 FYNNEI come from the germline V gene. Trimming stripped 0 bases from V and 13 bases from J, with 10 bases between. The CDR3 runs 12 residues. The CDR3 is CASSEARELQFF. The CDR3 region has the DNA TGTGCCAGCAGTGAAGCACGGGAACTCCAGTTCTTC. Using reference TRBV2 and TRBJ2-1 for the parts outside the CDR3, the full variable domain is EPEVTQTPSHQVTQMGQEVILRCVPISNHLYFYWYRQILGQKVEFLVSFYNNEISEKSEIFDDQFSVERPDGSNFTLKIRSTKLEDSAMYFCASSEARELQFFGPGTRLTVL.

V and J are TRBV11-2 and TRBJ2-2; TRBD1 matches at 9 bases. CDR1 is SGHAT and CDR2 is FQNNGV in the germline V gene. The CDR3 covers 16 residues. Trimming cost V 5 bases and J 7 bases; bases outside gene matches: 11. The CDR3 loop is CASSPPRTGVYGELFF. CDR3 sequence (DNA): TGTGCCAGCAGCCCTCCTCGGACAGGGGTTTACGGGGAGCTGTTTTTT.